The following is a T cell receptor beta chain sequence with its context. Treatment denoted: over 15 received Ad26.COV2.S at low or high dose, single or two shots; a few received placebo; per-sample allocation not given. Samples came from day 63 after the first vaccine or placebo injection. This entry is derived from a study of Ad26.COV2.S vaccination and SARS-CoV-2 variants. Study-level information: The vaccine Ad26.COV2.S was put into the muscle once, or twice with 56 days between.

Germline V gene lookup returns CDR1 LGHDT and CDR2 YNNKEL (reference sequence). The V and J ends lost 1 base and 3 bases respectively, with 10 bases between them. The CDR3 runs to 15 residues. The table came from immunoSEQ multiplex PCR; TCRdb's copy has only in-frame clones and leaves some out. The sample yields roughly 300,000 clones, 88% seen once. The sequence was obtained from a person aged 18 to 59 who received the Ad26.COV2.S COVID-19 vaccine or a placebo. This rearrangement joins TRBV3-1 (or the pseudogene TRBV3-2) to TRBJ1-5; D remains ambiguous. The sample was peripheral blood, taken in a trial of Ad26.COV2.S vaccine versus placebo. The CDR3 spells CASSQAEGPNQPQHF. CDR3 DNA: TGTGCCAGCAGCCAAGCTGAGGGTCCCAATCAGCCCCAGCATTTT.